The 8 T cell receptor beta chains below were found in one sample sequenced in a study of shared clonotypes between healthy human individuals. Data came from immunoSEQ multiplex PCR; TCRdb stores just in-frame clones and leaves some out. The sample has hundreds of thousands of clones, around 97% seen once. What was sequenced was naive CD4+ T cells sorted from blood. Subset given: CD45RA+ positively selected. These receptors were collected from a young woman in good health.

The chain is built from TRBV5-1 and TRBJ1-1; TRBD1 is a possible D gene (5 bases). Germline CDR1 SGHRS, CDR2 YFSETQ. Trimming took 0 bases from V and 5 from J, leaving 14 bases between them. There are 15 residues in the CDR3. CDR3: CASSLVGQEGTEAFF. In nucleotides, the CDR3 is TGCGCCAGCAGCTTGGTGGGGCAGGAGGGGACTGAAGCTTTCTTT.

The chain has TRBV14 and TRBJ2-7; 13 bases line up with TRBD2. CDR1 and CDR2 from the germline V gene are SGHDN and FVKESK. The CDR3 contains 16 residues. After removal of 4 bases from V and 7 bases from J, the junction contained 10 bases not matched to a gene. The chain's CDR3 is CASSPIGTSGIREQYF. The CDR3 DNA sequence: TGTGCCAGCAGCCCAATCGGGACTAGCGGGATCCGAGAGCAGTACTTC.

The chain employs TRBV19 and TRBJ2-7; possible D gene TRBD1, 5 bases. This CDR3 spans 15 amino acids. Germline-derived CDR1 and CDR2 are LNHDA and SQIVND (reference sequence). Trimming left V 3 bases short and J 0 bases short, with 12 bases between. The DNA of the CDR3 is TGTGCCAGTAGTATGGCAGGGCCTAGCTCCTACGAGCAGTACTTC. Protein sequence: CASSMAGPSSYEQYF.

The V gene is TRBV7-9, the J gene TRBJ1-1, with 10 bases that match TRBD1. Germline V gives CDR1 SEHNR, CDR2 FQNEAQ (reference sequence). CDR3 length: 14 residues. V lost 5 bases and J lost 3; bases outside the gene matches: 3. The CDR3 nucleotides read TGTGCCAGCAGCGATGACAGGGGGCACACTGAAGCTTTCTTT. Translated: CASSDDRGHTEAFF.

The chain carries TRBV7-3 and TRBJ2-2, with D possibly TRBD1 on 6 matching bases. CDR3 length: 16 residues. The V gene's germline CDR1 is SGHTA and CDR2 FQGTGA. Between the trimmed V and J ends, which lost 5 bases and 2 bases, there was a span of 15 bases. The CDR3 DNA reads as TGTGCCAGCAGCCGCCGGACAGACCAAAACACCGGGGAGCTGTTTTTT. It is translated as CASSRRTDQNTGELFF.

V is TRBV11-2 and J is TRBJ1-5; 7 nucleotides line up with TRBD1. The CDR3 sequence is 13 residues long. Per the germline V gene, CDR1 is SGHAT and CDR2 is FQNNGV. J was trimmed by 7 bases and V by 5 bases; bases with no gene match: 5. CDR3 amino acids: CASSTGASQPQHF. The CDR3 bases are TGTGCCAGCAGCACAGGGGCGAGCCAGCCCCAGCATTTT.

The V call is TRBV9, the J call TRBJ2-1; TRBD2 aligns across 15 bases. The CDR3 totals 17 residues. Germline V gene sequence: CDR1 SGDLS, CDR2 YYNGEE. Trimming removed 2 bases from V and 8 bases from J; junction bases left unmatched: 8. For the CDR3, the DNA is TGTGCCAGCAGCGTGGGACTAGCGGGAGGTCGGGCCCATGAGCAGTTCTTC. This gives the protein CASSVGLAGGRAHEQFF.

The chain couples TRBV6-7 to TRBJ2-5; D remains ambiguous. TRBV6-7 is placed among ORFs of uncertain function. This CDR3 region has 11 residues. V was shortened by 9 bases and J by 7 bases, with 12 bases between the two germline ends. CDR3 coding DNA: TGTGCCAGTCTTATACCGGGGACCCAGTACTTC. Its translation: CASLIPGTQYF.